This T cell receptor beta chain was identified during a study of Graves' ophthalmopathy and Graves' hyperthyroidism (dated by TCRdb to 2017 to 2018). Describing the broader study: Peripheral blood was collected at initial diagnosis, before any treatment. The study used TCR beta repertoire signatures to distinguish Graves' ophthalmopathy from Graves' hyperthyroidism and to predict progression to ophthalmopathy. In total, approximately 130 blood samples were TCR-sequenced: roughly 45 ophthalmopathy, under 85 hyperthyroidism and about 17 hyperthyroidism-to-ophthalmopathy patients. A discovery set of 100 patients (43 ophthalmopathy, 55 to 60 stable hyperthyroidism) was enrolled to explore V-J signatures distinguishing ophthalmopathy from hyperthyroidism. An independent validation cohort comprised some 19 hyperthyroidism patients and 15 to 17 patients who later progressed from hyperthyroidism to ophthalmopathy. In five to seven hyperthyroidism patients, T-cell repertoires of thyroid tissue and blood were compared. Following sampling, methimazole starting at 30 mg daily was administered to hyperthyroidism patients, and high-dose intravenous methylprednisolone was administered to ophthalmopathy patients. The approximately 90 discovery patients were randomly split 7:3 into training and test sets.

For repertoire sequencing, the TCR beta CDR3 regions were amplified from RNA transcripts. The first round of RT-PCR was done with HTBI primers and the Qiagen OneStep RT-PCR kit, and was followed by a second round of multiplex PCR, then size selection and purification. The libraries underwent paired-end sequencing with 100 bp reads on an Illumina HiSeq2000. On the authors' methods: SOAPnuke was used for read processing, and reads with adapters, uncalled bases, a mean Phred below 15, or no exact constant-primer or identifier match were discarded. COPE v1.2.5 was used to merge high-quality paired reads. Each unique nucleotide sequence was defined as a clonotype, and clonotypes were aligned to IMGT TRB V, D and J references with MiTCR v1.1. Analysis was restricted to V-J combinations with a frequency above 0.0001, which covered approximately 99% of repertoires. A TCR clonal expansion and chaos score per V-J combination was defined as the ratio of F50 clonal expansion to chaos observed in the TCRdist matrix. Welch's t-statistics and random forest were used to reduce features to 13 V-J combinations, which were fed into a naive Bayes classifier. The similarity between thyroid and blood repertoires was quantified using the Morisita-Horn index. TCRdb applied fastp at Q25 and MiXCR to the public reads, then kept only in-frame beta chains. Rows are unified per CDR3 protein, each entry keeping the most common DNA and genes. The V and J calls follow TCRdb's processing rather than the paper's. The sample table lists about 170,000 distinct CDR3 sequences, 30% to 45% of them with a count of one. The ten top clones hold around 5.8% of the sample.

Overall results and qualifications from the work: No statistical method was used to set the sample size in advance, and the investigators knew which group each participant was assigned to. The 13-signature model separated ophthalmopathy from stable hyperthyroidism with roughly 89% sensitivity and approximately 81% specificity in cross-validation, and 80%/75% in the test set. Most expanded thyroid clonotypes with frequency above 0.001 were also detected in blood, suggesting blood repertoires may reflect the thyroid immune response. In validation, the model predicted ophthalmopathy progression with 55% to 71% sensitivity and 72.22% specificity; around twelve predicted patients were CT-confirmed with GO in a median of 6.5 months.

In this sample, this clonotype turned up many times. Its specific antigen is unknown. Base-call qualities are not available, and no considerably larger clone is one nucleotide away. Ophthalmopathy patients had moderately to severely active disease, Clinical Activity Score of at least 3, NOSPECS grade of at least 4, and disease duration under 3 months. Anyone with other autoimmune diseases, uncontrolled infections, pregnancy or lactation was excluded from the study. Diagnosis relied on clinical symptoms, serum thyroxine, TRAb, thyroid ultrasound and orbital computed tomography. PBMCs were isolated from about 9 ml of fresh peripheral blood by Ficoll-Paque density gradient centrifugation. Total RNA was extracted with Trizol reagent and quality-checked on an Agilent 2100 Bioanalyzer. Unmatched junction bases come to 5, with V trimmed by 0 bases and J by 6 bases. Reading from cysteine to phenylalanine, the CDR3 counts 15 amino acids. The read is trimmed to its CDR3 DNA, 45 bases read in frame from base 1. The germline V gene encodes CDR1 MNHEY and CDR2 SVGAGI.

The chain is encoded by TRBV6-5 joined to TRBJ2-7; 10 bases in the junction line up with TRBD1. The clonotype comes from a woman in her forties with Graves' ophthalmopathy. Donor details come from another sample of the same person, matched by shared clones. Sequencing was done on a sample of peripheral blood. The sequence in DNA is TGTGCCAGCAGTTACTCCCGGGACAGGGGTGGCGAGCAGTACTTC. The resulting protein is CASSYSRDRGGEQYF.